Following are 16 T cell receptor beta chains from one sample sequenced in a study of T cells in Graves' hyperthyroidism and ophthalmopathy. The investigators amplified TCR beta CDR3 regions from RNA transcripts. In the first-round RT-PCR of the TCR CDR3, the HTBI primer set was used. One entry per CDR3 protein results from TCRdb running MiXCR on the multiplex PCR reads. The data hold 550,000 to 700,000 distinct CDR3 sequences, with under 60% observed a single time. The specimen was peripheral blood or thyroid tissue (not recorded which). Source of these receptors: an adult woman with Graves' disease, either hyperthyroidism or ophthalmopathy (not recorded which).

This clonotype came up a few times. The chain recombines TRBV7-3 with TRBJ2-5; D gene ambiguous. The germline CDR1 and CDR2 sequences are SGHTA and FQGTGA. The CDR3 runs 13 residues. V lost 5 bases and J 4 bases, leaving 11 bases between the germline ends. CDR3 sequence reads: CASSRTRGETQYF. The DNA for the CDR3 is TGTGCCAGCAGCAGAACACGAGGAGAGACCCAGTACTTC.

Details on this clonotype: Being one base from a much bigger clone, this may be a read error. DNA of the CDR3: TGCGCCAGCAGCTTGGCCGGGTTTGGAGGTATCAGGGAGCTGTTTTTT. Translation: CASSLAGFGGIRELFF. The chain combines TRBV5-1 with TRBJ2-2; possible D gene TRBD2, 5 bases. The CDR3 is 16 residues long. The germline CDR1 and CDR2 sequences are SGHRS and YFSETQ. Trimming left V 0 bases short and J 9 bases short, with 18 bases between. The complete variable domain, with remaining parts taken from reference TRBV5-1 and TRBJ2-2, reads KAGVTQTPRYLIKTRGQQVTLSCSPISGHRSVSWYQQTPGQGLQFLFEYFSETQRNKGNFPGRFSGRQFSNSRSEMNVSTLELGDSALYLCASSLAGFGGIRELFFGEGSRLTVL.

V gene TRBV28 combines with J gene TRBJ2-7; maybe TRBD1 (6 bases). CDR3 size: 14 residues. The V end was cut by 6 bases, the J end by 2 bases, with 14 bases between. CDR1 is MDHEN and CDR2 is SYDVKM in the germline V gene. CDR3 nucleotides: TGTGCCAGCAGCTCACGAGGGGGAACCTACGAGCAGTACTTC. The encoded protein is CASSSRGGTYEQYF.

This clonotype occurred many times. The J gene is TRBJ2-7, the V gene TRBV7-2, with 10 bases lining up with TRBD2. With 5 bases clipped from V and 6 bases from J, the junction kept 16 bases outside the gene matches. Germline CDR1 is SGHTA and CDR2 is FQGNSA. The CDR3 sequence is 17 residues long. The DNA for the CDR3 is TGTGCCAGCAGCCTCGGCGGTGGGCTAGCGGGAGTCGCCGAGCAGTACTTC. Translation: CASSLGGGLAGVAEQYF.

The chain has TRBV29-1 and TRBJ1-1; D uncertain. From germline, CDR1 is SQVTM and CDR2 ANQGSEA. This CDR3 has 14 residues. Trimming shortened V by 7 bases and J by 4 bases, and 19 bases separated the two germline ends. The CDR3 DNA reads as TGCAGCGCAACCCCCGGCAGCCGTCTCACTGAAGCTTTCTTT. Translated, it gives CSATPGSRLTEAFF.

The chain recombines TRBV15 with TRBJ1-2, with 9 positions matching TRBD1. The CDR3 is made up of 15 amino acids. V shed 3 bases, J shed 6 bases, and the junction held 8 bases outside the gene matches. Per germline, CDR1 LNHNV and CDR2 YYDKDF (reference sequence). The DNA for the CDR3 is TGTGCCACCAGCAGCCCGGGACAGGGATCGAATGGCTACACCTTC. The encoded protein is CATSSPGQGSNGYTF.

The chain is built from TRBV20-1 and TRBJ2-5; TRBD1 agrees at 10 bases. With V trimmed by 0 bases and J by 9 bases, 7 bases remained unmatched. Germline lookup yields CDR1 DFQATT and CDR2 SNEGSKA (reference sequence). The length of the CDR3 is 14 residues. CDR3: CSAREGQGYQPQYF. CDR3 sequence (DNA): TGCAGTGCTAGAGAGGGACAGGGGTATCAGCCCCAGTACTTC.

This chain uses TRBV20-1 with TRBJ1-2; D possibly corresponds to TRBD1 (6 bases). The V and J ends lost 1 base and 8 bases respectively, with 20 bases between them. This CDR3 is built from 15 residues. CDR1 and CDR2 from the germline V gene are DFQATT and SNEGSKA (reference sequence). CDR3 amino acids: CSARGFGQGNWGYTF. In DNA, the CDR3 is TGCAGTGCTAGAGGGTTTGGGCAGGGGAATTGGGGCTACACCTTC.

This clonotype showed up many times. This rearrangement joins TRBV5-1 to TRBJ1-2, with TRBD1 identical over 7 bases. The trim removed 0 bases at V and 8 bases at J, leaving 7 bases unmatched. Germline CDR1 SGHRS, CDR2 YFSETQ. The CDR3 spans 14 residues. CDR3 loop: CASSLEAGGYGYTF. The CDR3 bases are TGCGCCAGCAGCTTGGAAGCAGGGGGTTACGGCTACACCTTC.

The table lists this clonotype with a few counts. The chain combines TRBV7-9 with TRBJ2-7; D unclear. Germline values: CDR1 SEHNR, CDR2 FQNEAQ (reference sequence). V lost 8 bases, J lost 3 bases, and 17 bases lay in between. The CDR3 covers 14 residues. The CDR3 spells CASSPRPGDYEQYF. In nucleotides, the CDR3 is TGTGCCAGCTCACCTCGCCCTGGGGACTACGAGCAGTACTTC. The variable domain in full, with the rest retrieved from reference TRBV7-9 and TRBJ2-7, is DTGVSQNPRHKITKRGQNVTFRCDPISEHNRLYWYRQTLGQGPEFLTYFQNEAQLEKSRLLSDRFSAERPKGSFSTLEIQRTEQGDSAMYLCASSPRPGDYEQYFGPGTRLTVT.

The gene calls are TRBV20-1 and TRBJ1-5; 8 bases fit TRBD1. The CDR3 consists of 14 residues. Germline V gives CDR1 DFQATT, CDR2 SNEGSKA (reference sequence). Trimming took 2 bases from V and 4 from J; bases not matched to a gene: 4. The CDR3 DNA reads TGCAGTGCTAGACAGGGGGCAGGAAATCAGCCCCAGCATTTT. This gives the protein CSARQGAGNQPQHF.

This clonotype is a singleton in its sample. V and J are TRBV6-2 or TRBV6-3 and TRBJ1-6; TRBD1 might be the D (5 bases). V was clipped by 6 bases and J by 7 bases, with 13 bases between them. From germline, CDR1 is MNHEY and CDR2 SVGEGT. The CDR3 is 14 amino acids. The CDR3 sequence is CASRPGGGNSPLHF. The DNA for the CDR3 is TGTGCCAGCAGGCCGGGGGGAGGGAATTCACCCCTCCACTTT.

In this sample, this clonotype turned up a few times. This chain links TRBV2 with TRBJ2-7; D perhaps matches TRBD1 (5 bases). There are 11 residues in the CDR3. In germline, CDR1 is SNHLY, CDR2 FYNNEI. Trimming shortened V by 4 bases and J by 5 bases, and 6 bases separated the two germline ends. CDR3 loop: CASSVRDEQYF. In nucleotides, the CDR3 is TGTGCCAGCAGTGTCAGGGACGAGCAGTACTTC.

Of note for this clonotype: A much larger clone differs by one base, so this may be a read error. This rearrangement joins TRBV3-1 to TRBJ1-1; TRBD1 agrees at 7 bases. The length of the CDR3 is 14 residues. The V gene's germline CDR1 is LGHDT and CDR2 YNNKEL (reference sequence). The CDR3 loop is CASNQEYRGTEAFF. Written as DNA, the CDR3 is TGTGCCAGCAACCAAGAGTACAGGGGTACTGAAGCTTTCTTT.

The chain employs TRBV10-3 and TRBJ1-2; D is undetermined. The germline V and J ends were trimmed by 5 bases and 5 bases, with 6 bases remaining between them. Germline CDR1 ENHRY, CDR2 SYGVKD. The CDR3 consists of 11 residues. The CDR3 sequence is CAISPGYGYTF. CDR3 nucleotides: TGTGCCATCAGTCCGGGGTATGGCTACACCTTC.

About this clonotype itself: One end of the junction fails to match germline, which may point to a read error. The chain employs TRBV20-1 and TRBJ2-6, with TRBD1 matching over 9 bases. CDR3 length: 14 residues. Germline V gene lookup returns CDR1 DFQATT and CDR2 SNEGSKA (reference sequence). CDR3 DNA sequence: TGCAGTGCCACAGGGGGCCCTGGGTCCAACGTCCTGACTTTC. This encodes CSATGGPGSNVLTF.